The clone carrying this TCR beta chain was counted once. What it binds is not known. Assay used: immunoSEQ multiplex PCR; TCRdb lists only in-frame clones, some missing. This sample has 9,000 to 13,000 clones, with around 81% found just once. The time point denotes: week 47, end of study. Every single dose of the vaccine, 300 ug of mutant IDH1 20-mer peptide, came with topical imiquimod. These data come from a study of a mutant IDH1 vaccine in newly diagnosed glioma. Study in general: Commencement of vaccination occurred 4-6 weeks following radiotherapy alone, or concurrently with temozolomide cycles. The V12 visit happened in week 35, and the V13 visit happened in week 47.

Per the germline V gene, CDR1 is SQVTM and CDR2 is ANQGSEA. The V segment lost 5 bases and the J segment 5 bases; nucleotides outside the gene matches: 8. The CDR3 covers 14 residues. Overall study results and limits: A vaccine-induced immune response developed in 93.3% of the patients.

The chain carries TRBV29-1 and TRBJ1-5; 8 nucleotides match TRBD1. The clonotype comes from a man aged 30 to 45 with glioma. Sequencing used PBMCs, obtained from a glioma patient whose treatment included an IDH1 peptide vaccine. This CDR3 is CSVSVQGGDQPQHF. The DNA for the CDR3 is TGCAGCGTTTCCGTACAGGGGGGAGATCAGCCCCAGCATTTT.